Given below is one T cell receptor (beta chain) in context. Germline V gene lookup returns CDR1 SGDLS and CDR2 YYNGEE. The CDR3 runs 15 residues. The ends were cut back, 0 bases at V and 7 bases at J, with 17 bases in the middle. The repertoire was sequenced with immunoSEQ multiplex PCR; TCRdb's copy has only in-frame clones and lacks some. The table lists 1.5 million to 2.5 million clones, approximately 95% of them singletons. As defined, naive CD8 cells were CD45RO-negative and positively selected for CCR7, with terminally differentiated effector memory CD45RA+ cells excluded. This specimen belongs to a study of shared clonotypes between healthy human individuals.

The sample was naive CD8+ T cells sorted from blood. The chain joins TRBV9 to TRBJ2-7, with D hard to call. The clonotype comes from a man between 18 and 35 years old in good health. The CDR3: CASSVGLDPIYEQYF. The CDR3 bases are TGTGCCAGCAGCGTAGGGCTAGATCCCATATATGAGCAGTACTTC. The full variable domain, in which reference TRBV9 and TRBJ2-7 provide the parts outside the CDR3, is DSGVTQTPKHLITATGQRVTLRCSPRSGDLSVYWYQQSLDQGLQFLIQYYNGEERAKGNILERFSAQQFPDLHSELNLSSLELGDSALYFCASSVGLDPIYEQYFGPGTRLTVT.